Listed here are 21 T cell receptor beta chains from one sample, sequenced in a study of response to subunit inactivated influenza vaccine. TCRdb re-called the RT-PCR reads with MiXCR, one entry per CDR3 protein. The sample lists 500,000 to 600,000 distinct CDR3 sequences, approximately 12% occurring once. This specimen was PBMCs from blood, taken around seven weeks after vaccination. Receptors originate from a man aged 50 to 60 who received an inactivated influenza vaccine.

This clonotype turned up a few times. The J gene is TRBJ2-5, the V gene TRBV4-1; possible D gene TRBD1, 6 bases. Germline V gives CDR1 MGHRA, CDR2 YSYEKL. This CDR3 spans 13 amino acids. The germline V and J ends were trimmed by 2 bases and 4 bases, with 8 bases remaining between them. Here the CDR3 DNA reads TGCGCCAGCAGCCAAATCAGGGGAGAGACCCAGTACTTC. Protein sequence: CASSQIRGETQYF.

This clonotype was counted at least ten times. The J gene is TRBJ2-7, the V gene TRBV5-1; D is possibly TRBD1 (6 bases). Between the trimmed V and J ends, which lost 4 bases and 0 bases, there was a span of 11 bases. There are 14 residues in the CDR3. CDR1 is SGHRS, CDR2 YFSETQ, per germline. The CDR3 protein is CASSRETGSYEQYF. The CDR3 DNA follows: TGCGCCAGCAGCCGCGAGACAGGCTCCTACGAGCAGTACTTC.

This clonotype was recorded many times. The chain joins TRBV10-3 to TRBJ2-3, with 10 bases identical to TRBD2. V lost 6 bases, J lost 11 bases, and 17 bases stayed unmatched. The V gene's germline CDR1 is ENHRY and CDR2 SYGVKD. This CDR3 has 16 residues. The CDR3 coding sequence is TGTGCCATCAGGGAGACTAGCGGGCCCATTGACGGAGGGCAGTATTTT. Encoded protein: CAIRETSGPIDGGQYF.

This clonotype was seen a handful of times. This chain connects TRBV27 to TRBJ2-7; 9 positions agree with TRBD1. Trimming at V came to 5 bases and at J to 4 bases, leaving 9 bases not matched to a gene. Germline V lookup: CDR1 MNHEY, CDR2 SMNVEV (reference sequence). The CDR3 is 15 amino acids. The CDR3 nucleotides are TGTGCCAGCAGTACACCCACAGGGGGCGGATACGAGCAGTACTTC. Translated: CASSTPTGGGYEQYF.

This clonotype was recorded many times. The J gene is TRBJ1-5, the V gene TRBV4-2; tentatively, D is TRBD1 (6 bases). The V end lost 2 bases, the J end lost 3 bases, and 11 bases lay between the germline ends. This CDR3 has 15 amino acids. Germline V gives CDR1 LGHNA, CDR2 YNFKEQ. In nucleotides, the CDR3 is TGTGCCAGCAGCCAACCAAGACAGGACAATCAGCCCCAGCATTTT. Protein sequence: CASSQPRQDNQPQHF.

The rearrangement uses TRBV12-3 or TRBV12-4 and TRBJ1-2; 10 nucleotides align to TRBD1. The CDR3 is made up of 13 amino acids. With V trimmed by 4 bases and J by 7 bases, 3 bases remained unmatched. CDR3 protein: CASSWGQGSGYTF. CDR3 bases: TGTGCCAGCAGTTGGGGACAGGGGTCTGGCTACACCTTC.

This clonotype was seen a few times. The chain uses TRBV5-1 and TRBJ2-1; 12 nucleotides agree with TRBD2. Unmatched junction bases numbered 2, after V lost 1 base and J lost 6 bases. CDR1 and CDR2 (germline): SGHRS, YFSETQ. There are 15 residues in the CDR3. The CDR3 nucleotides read TGCGCCAGCAGCTTGCAACTAGCGGGAGGCAATGAGCAGTTCTTC. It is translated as CASSLQLAGGNEQFF. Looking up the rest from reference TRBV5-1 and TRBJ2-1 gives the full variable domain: KAGVTQTPRYLIKTRGQQVTLSCSPISGHRSVSWYQQTPGQGLQFLFEYFSETQRNKGNFPGRFSGRQFSNSRSEMNVSTLELGDSALYLCASSLQLAGGNEQFFGPGTRLTVL.

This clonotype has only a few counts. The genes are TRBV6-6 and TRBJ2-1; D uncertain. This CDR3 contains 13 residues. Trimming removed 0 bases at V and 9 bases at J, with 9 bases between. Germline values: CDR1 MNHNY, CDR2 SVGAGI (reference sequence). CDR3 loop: CASSYSSRSEQFF. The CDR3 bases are TGTGCCAGCAGTTACTCAAGCAGAAGTGAGCAGTTCTTC.

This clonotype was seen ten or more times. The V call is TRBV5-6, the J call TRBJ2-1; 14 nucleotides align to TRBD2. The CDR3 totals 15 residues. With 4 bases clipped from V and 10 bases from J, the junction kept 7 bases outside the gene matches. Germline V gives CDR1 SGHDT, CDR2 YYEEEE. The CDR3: CASSRLAGGPGEQFF. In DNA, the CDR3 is TGTGCCAGCAGCCGACTAGCGGGAGGGCCAGGGGAGCAGTTCTTC.

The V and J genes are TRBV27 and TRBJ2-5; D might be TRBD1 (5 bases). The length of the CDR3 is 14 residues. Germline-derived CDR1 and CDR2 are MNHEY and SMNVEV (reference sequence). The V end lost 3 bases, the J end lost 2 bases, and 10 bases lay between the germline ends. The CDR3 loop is CASSFSGKQETQYF. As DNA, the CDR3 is TGTGCCAGCAGTTTTTCAGGGAAACAAGAGACCCAGTACTTC.

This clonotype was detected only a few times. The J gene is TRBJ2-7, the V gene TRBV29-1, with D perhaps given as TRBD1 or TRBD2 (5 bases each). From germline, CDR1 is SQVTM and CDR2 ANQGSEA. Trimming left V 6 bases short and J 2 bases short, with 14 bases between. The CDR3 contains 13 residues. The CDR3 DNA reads TGCAGCGTCAAAGGGACGGCCACCTACGAGCAGTACTTC. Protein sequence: CSVKGTATYEQYF.

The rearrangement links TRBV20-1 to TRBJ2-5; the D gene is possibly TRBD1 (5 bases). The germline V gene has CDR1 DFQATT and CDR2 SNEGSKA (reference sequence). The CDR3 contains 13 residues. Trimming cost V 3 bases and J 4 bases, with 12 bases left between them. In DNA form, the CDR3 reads TGCAGTGCTAGGGCCAGGGCTTTAGAGACCCAGTACTTC. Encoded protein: CSARARALETQYF.

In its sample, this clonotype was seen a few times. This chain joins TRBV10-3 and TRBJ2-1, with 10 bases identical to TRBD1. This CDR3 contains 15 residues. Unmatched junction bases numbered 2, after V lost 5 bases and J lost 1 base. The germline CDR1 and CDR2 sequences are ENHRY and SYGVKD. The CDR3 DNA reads TGTGCCATCAGTCCGGGACAGGGGTCCTACAATGAGCAGTTCTTC. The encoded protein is CAISPGQGSYNEQFF.

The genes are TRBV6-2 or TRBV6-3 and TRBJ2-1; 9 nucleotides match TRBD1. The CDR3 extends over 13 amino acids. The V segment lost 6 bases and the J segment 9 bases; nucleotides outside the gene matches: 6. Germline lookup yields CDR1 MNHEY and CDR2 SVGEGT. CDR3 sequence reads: CASRRTGGVEQFF. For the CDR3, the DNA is TGTGCCAGCAGAAGAACAGGGGGCGTTGAGCAGTTCTTC.

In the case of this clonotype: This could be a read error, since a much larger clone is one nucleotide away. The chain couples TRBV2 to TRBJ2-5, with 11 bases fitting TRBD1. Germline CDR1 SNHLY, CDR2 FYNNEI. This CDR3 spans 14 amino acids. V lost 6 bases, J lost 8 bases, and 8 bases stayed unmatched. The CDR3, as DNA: TGTGCCAGCAGGCCCGGGACAGGGGGGGATACCCAGTACTTC. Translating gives CASRPGTGGDTQYF.

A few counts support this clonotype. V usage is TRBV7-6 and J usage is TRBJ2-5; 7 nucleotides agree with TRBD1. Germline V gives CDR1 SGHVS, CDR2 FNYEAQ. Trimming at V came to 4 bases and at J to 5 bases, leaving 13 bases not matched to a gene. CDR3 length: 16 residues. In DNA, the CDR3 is TGTGCCAGCAGCTCCCGGACAGGCAAAGAGTCGGAGACCCAGTACTTC. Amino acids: CASSSRTGKESETQYF.

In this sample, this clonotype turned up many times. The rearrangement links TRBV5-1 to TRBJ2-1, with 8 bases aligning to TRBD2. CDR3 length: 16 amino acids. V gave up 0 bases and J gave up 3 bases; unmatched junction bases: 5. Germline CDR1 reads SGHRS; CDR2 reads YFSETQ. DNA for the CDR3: TGCGCCAGCAGCTTGGTAGCGGGGACTTTCTACAATGAGCAGTTCTTC. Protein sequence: CASSLVAGTFYNEQFF.

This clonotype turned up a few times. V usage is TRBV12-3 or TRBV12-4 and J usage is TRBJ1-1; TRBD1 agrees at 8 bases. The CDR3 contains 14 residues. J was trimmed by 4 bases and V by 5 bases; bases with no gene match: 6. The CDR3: CASSQTGGSTEAFF. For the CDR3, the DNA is TGTGCCAGCAGTCAAACAGGGGGGAGCACTGAAGCTTTCTTT.

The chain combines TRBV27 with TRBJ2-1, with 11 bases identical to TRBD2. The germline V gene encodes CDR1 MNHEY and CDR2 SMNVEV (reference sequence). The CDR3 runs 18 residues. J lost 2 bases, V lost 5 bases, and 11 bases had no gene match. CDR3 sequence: CASSPRLHSGRAYNEQFF. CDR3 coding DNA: TGTGCCAGCAGTCCAAGACTTCATAGCGGGAGGGCCTACAATGAGCAGTTCTTC.

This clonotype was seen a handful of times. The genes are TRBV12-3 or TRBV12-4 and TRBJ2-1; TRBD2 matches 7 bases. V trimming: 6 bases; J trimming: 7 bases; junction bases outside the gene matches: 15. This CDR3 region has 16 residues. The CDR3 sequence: CASSVLNSGLGNEQFF. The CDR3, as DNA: TGTGCCAGCAGCGTGCTTAATAGCGGGCTAGGAAATGAGCAGTTCTTC.

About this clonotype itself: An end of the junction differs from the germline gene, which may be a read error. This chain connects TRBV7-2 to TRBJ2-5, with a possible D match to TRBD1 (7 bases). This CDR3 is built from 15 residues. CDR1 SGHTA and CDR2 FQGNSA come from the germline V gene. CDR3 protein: CASSLEGAGISVGRF. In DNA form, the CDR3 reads TGTGCCAGCAGCTTAGAGGGGGCGGGCATATCGGTGGGGAGGTTC.